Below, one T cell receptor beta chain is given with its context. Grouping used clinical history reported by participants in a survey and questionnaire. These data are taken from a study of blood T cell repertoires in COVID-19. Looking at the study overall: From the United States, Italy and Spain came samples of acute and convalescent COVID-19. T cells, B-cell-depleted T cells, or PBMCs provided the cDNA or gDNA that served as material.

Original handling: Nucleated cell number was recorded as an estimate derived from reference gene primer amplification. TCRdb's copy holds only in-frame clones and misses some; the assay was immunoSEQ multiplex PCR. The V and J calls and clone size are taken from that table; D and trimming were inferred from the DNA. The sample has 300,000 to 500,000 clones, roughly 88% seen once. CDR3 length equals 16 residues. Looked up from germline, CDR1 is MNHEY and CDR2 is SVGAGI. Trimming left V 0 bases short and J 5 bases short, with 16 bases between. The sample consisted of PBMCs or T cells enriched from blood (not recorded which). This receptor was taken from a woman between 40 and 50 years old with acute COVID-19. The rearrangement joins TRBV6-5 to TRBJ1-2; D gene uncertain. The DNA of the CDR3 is TGTGCCAGCAGTTACTCGTATCTCATCCCACAATATGGCTACACCTTC. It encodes CASSYSYLIPQYGYTF.